The clone carrying this T cell receptor beta chain was counted at least ten times. The antigen is unknown. This specimen belongs to a study of regulatory T cells in long-lasting Graves disease. Regarding the study as a whole: Persistent disease preferred TRBV28, TRBJ1-2 and TRBJ2-5.

Germline CDR1 is KGHSH and CDR2 is LQKENI. Trimming stripped 1 base from V and 0 bases from J, with 7 bases between. The length of the CDR3 is 15 residues. Relying on iRepertoire HTBI primers and Arm-PCR of CDR3 regions, the team built TCR beta libraries. TCRdb re-analysed the multiplex PCR reads in MiXCR, keeping a single row per CDR3 protein. The sample holds under 300,000 distinct CDR3 sequences, 20% seen once. As for time point: newly diagnosed GD, antithyroid drugs for less than 3 months. Construction of the TCR library relied on RNA isolated from PBMCs. This TCR came from a female donor with Graves disease. The source was peripheral blood mononuclear cells (PBMCs), collected at new diagnosis, from a patient treated with antithyroid drugs. The V call is TRBV18, the J call TRBJ2-1; D call uncertain. The CDR3 loop is CASSPLDSSYNEQFF. Written as DNA, the CDR3 is TGTGCCAGCTCACCACTCGATAGCTCCTACAATGAGCAGTTCTTC.